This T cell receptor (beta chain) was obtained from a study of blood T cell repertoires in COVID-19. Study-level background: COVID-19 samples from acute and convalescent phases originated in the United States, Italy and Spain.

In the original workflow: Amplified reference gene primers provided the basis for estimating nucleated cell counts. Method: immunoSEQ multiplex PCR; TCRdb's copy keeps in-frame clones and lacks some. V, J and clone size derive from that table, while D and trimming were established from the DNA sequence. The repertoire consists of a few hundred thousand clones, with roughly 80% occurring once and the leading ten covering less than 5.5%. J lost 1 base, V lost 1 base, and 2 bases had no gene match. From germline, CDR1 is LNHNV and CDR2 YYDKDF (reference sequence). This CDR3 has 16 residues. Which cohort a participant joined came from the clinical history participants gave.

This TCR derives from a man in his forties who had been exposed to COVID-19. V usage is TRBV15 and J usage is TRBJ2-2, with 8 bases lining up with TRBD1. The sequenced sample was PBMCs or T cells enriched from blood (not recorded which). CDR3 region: CATSRADRGNTGELFF. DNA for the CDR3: TGTGCCACCAGCAGAGCCGACAGGGGGAACACCGGGGAGCTGTTTTTT.